What follows are 25 T cell receptor beta chains derived from one specimen sequenced in a study of cytomegalovirus exposure and HLA in healthy donors. This PCR relied on a set of 60 Vbeta primers and 13 Jbeta primers. The method was immunoSEQ multiplex PCR; TCRdb's version includes in-frame clones alone and lacks a portion of them. This table has about 98,000 clones, roughly 70% appearing once. Sequencing was carried out using PBMCs. Receptors were obtained from a man aged 45-65 years in good health and CMV-seronegative.

Only a few counts were recorded for this clone. The chain joins TRBV4-2 to TRBJ2-7, with D tentatively TRBD2 (5 bases). V shed 0 bases and J shed 4 bases, with 7 bases lying between them. This CDR3 region has 13 residues. Germline CDR1 and CDR2: LGHNA and YNFKEQ. CDR3 region: CASSQDRGYEQYF. DNA of the CDR3: TGTGCCAGCAGCCAAGATAGAGGGTACGAGCAGTACTTC.

This clone was counted a single time. The sample contains more than one DNA sequence encoding this CDR3. The chain recombines TRBV20-1 with TRBJ1-1; no reliable D call. The CDR3 is 11 amino acids. Trimming took off 4 bases at V and 1 base at J, with 4 bases between the two ends. Germline CDR1 DFQATT, CDR2 SNEGSKA (reference sequence). The CDR3 DNA sequence: TGCAGTGCTACAGGGAACACTGAAGCTTTCTTT. This sequence encodes CSATGNTEAFF.

The rearrangement joins TRBV7-9 to TRBJ2-2; possibly TRBD2 for D (6 bases). Germline V lookup: CDR1 SEHNR, CDR2 FQNEAQ (reference sequence). CDR3 length: 14 residues. The germline V and J ends were trimmed by 4 bases and 6 bases, with 12 bases remaining between them. Here the CDR3 reads CASSSPSAPGELFF. CDR3 nucleotide sequence: TGTGCCAGCAGCTCTCCTAGCGCCCCCGGGGAGCTGTTTTTT.

The gene calls are TRBV5-4 and TRBJ2-3; TRBD1 agrees at 7 bases. Germline V gene sequence: CDR1 SGHNT, CDR2 YYREEE (reference sequence). The CDR3 runs to 16 residues. V gave up 3 bases and J gave up 0 bases; unmatched junction bases: 7. This CDR3 reads CASSSPRDSSTDTQYF. CDR3 nucleotide sequence: TGTGCCAGCAGCTCTCCCCGGGACAGTAGCACAGATACGCAGTATTTT. The variable domain in full, completed from reference TRBV5-4 and TRBJ2-3, reads ETGVTQSPTHLIKTRGQQVTLRCSSQSGHNTVSWYQQALGQGPQFIFQYYREEENGRGNFPPRFSGLQFPNYSSELNVNALELDDSALYLCASSSPRDSSTDTQYFGPGTRLTVL.

This clone was found a few times. This sequence joins TRBV10-3 and TRBJ1-1; D is unresolved. The CDR3 consists of 14 residues. Trimming removed 6 bases from V and 1 base from J, with 12 bases in between. Germline CDR1 reads ENHRY; CDR2 reads SYGVKD. The chain's CDR3 is CAIRGLGGNTEAFF. The CDR3 DNA reads TGTGCCATCAGGGGATTGGGAGGGAACACTGAAGCTTTCTTT.

The CDR3, as DNA: TGTGCCAGCAGTCGTCGAGAAGGGGGAAAACAGCCCCAGCATTTT. Its protein product is CASSRREGGKQPQHF. V usage is TRBV6-5 and J usage is TRBJ1-5; the D gene is possibly TRBD1 (6 bases). Germline CDR1 reads MNHEY; CDR2 reads SVGAGI. V was trimmed by 5 bases and J by 7 bases, leaving 18 bases between them. This CDR3 comprises 15 residues.

J is TRBJ1-4 and V is TRBV6-1; D remains ambiguous. Germline loops: CDR1 MNHNS, CDR2 SASEGT. This CDR3 is built from 12 residues. V lost 11 bases, J lost 7 bases, and 14 bases lay in between. The CDR3 bases are TGTGCCTGGGGAGAGGACCTTGAAAAACTGTTTTTT. The encoded protein is CAWGEDLEKLFF.

This chain uses TRBV28 with TRBJ2-7, with TRBD1 identical over 7 bases. With 5 bases clipped from V and 0 bases from J, the junction kept 10 bases outside the gene matches. The CDR3 runs to 16 residues. Per the germline V gene, CDR1 is MDHEN and CDR2 is SYDVKM. The CDR3 coding sequence is TGTGCCAGCAGTACACGACGACAGGGATACTCCTACGAGCAGTACTTC. This codes for CASSTRRQGYSYEQYF.

Regarding this clone: The junction does not match germline at one end; this may be a read error. The chain joins TRBV19 to TRBJ2-3; a possible D gene is TRBD2 (6 bases). CDR1 is LNHDA and CDR2 is SQIVND in the germline V gene (reference sequence). The CDR3 totals 16 residues. The CDR3 sequence is CASGINHGGVLDTQYF. The CDR3 bases are TGTGCCAGTGGTATAAATCACGGGGGAGTTCTAGATACGCAGTATTTT.

The chain combines TRBV5-4 with TRBJ2-1, with 8 bases matching TRBD1. The germline gives CDR1 SGHNT, CDR2 YYREEE (reference sequence). The CDR3 has 15 residues. The V gene end was trimmed by 7 bases and the J gene end by 9 bases; junction bases not matched to a gene: 15. The CDR3 DNA reads as TGTGCCAGCTACCCAGGGGGCACCTTCCAGGGTGAGCAGTTCTTC. Translated: CASYPGGTFQGEQFF.

This clone was recorded a few times. This chain joins TRBV4-2 and TRBJ1-5, with 7 bases aligning to TRBD1. Germline trimming cut 2 bases from V and 7 bases from J; bases unmatched to any gene: 8. Germline lookup yields CDR1 LGHNA and CDR2 YNFKEQ. This CDR3 has 15 residues. The CDR3 nucleotides read TGTGCCAGCAGCCAACCCGGACAGGTCGGCCAGCCCCAGCATTTT. This translates into CASSQPGQVGQPQHF.

This clone has just a few counts. The chain uses TRBV30 and TRBJ1-5; the D gene is possibly TRBD1 (5 bases). This CDR3 region has 15 residues. The V gene's germline CDR1 is GTSNPN and CDR2 SVGIG (reference sequence). With 2 bases removed from V and 5 bases from J, the gap between germline ends came to 16 bases. CDR3 bases: TGTGCCTGGAGTACGGGGGACGCCGAACATCAGCCCCAGCATTTT. This sequence encodes CAWSTGDAEHQPQHF.

This chain joins TRBV15 and TRBJ2-1; TRBD1 aligns across 7 bases. This CDR3 spans 19 amino acids. Trimming removed 3 bases from V and 4 bases from J; junction bases left unmatched: 18. CDR1 is LNHNV, CDR2 YYDKDF, per germline (reference sequence). The CDR3 loop is CATSSTLQYRGKGYNEQFF. CDR3 nucleotides: TGTGCCACCAGCAGTACCCTCCAGTACAGGGGAAAGGGGTACAATGAGCAGTTCTTC.

This clone was counted once. The V call is TRBV6-1, the J call TRBJ1-1; 8 nucleotides line up with TRBD1. Germline V gives CDR1 MNHNS, CDR2 SASEGT. Trimming cost V 6 bases and J 7 bases; bases outside gene matches: 7. This CDR3 comprises 13 residues. The CDR3 sequence: CASSGRTGFEAFF. In DNA form, the CDR3 reads TGTGCCAGCAGCGGTCGGACAGGGTTTGAAGCTTTCTTT.

The chain is built from TRBV6-5 and TRBJ2-1; 7 bases agree with TRBD2. Germline assignment: CDR1 MNHEY and CDR2 SVGAGI. The CDR3 has 15 residues. J lost 3 bases, V lost 6 bases, and 8 bases had no gene match. CDR3 in amino acids: CASRPGTISYNEQFF. In DNA, the CDR3 is TGTGCCAGCAGGCCCGGGACTATAAGCTACAATGAGCAGTTCTTC.

This clone was picked up a small number of times. The J gene is TRBJ2-1, the V gene TRBV29-1; 7 nucleotides agree with TRBD2. CDR3 length: 15 residues. The V segment lost 1 base and the J segment 7 bases; nucleotides outside the gene matches: 10. Germline V gene lookup returns CDR1 SQVTM and CDR2 ANQGSEA. The CDR3 sequence is CSVEGLGGGVNEQFF. The CDR3 bases are TGCAGCGTTGAAGGTTTGGGTGGGGGGGTGAATGAGCAGTTCTTC.

The V gene is TRBV7-9, the J gene TRBJ2-7, with D perhaps TRBD2 (5 bases). Germline V CDR1 and CDR2: SEHNR, FQNEAQ (reference sequence). The CDR3 runs to 12 residues. The V gene lost 5 bases and the J gene lost 6 bases, with 11 bases spanning the gap. The CDR3 DNA follows: TGTGCCAGCAGCCGCGACGAGGGCGAGCAGTACTTC. Translating it yields CASSRDEGEQYF. Variable domain in full (rest from reference TRBV7-9 and TRBJ2-7): DTGVSQNPRHKITKRGQNVTFRCDPISEHNRLYWYRQTLGQGPEFLTYFQNEAQLEKSRLLSDRFSAERPKGSFSTLEIQRTEQGDSAMYLCASSRDEGEQYFGPGTRLTVT.

The chain is built from TRBV5-3 and TRBJ1-5; D is unresolved. TRBV5-3 is an ORF, and what it does is uncertain. V was cut by 10 bases and J by 8 bases, with 19 bases left in between. This CDR3 is built from 13 residues. For the CDR3, the DNA is TGTGCCTTTTGGGAGGCCCCTGGGGAGCCCCAGCATTTT. Protein sequence: CAFWEAPGEPQHF.

The chain uses TRBV27 and TRBJ1-5; a weak D match, TRBD1 (5 bases). The V end was cut by 5 bases, the J end by 3 bases, with 11 bases between. This CDR3 spans 14 amino acids. CDR1 and CDR2 from the germline V gene are MNHEY and SMNVEV (reference sequence). DNA of the CDR3: TGTGCCAGCAGTCCAGGACAAATCAATCAGCCCCAGCATTTT. It yields the protein CASSPGQINQPQHF.

With regard to this clone: A read error may produce the germline difference seen at one junction end. The rearrangement links TRBV7-9 to TRBJ1-1; 7 bases match TRBD1. This CDR3 has 12 amino acids. Germline-derived CDR1 and CDR2 are SEHNR and FQNEAQ (reference sequence). The CDR3 region is CSSSLAGGEAFF. Here the CDR3 DNA reads TGTTCCAGCAGCTTAGCAGGGGGTGAAGCTTTCTTT.

The chain joins TRBV5-1 to TRBJ2-3; D is uncertain. Germline lookup yields CDR1 SGHRS and CDR2 YFSETQ. Trimming pared 4 bases from V and 2 bases from J, leaving 11 bases between. This CDR3 is 14 amino acids long. The CDR3 nucleotides are TGCGCCAGCAGCGATAGATACCACACAGATACGCAGTATTTT. This codes for CASSDRYHTDTQYF.

The chain has TRBV7-8 and TRBJ2-5; weak D call: TRBD2 (6 bases). This CDR3 spans 16 amino acids. V gave up 8 bases and J gave up 0 bases, with 19 bases separating them. Per the germline V gene, CDR1 is SGHVS and CDR2 is FQNEAQ. The CDR3 nucleotides are TGTGCCAGCCTAGTCCTTCCGGCGGGGTACCAAGAGACCCAGTACTTC. As protein: CASLVLPAGYQETQYF.

Turning to this clone: At one end, the junction sequence differs from germline, possibly due to a read error. This sequence joins TRBV7-9 and TRBJ2-7; D may be TRBD1 or TRBD2 (5 bases each). Germline V gene sequence: CDR1 SEHNR, CDR2 FQNEAQ (reference sequence). The CDR3 sequence is 11 residues long. CDR3 DNA sequence: TGTTCCAGCAGGGCGGGCGGGGAGCAGTACTTC. Its protein product is CSSRAGGEQYF. The complete variable domain, with remaining parts taken from reference TRBV7-9 and TRBJ2-7, reads DTGVSQNPRHKITKRGQNVTFRCDPISEHNRLYWYRQTLGQGPEFLTYFQNEAQLEKSRLLSDRFSAERPKGSFSTLEIQRTEQGDSAMYLCSSRAGGEQYFGPGTRLTVT.

The chain joins TRBV4-1 to TRBJ2-3, with D possibly matching TRBD1 (5 bases). The CDR3 consists of 14 residues. Germline V lookup: CDR1 MGHRA, CDR2 YSYEKL. The V gene lost 1 base and the J gene lost 5 bases, with 10 bases spanning the gap. The CDR3 here is CASSQAQAQDTQYF. The DNA of the CDR3 is TGCGCCAGCAGCCAAGCACAGGCCCAAGATACGCAGTATTTT.

V and J are TRBV5-1 and TRBJ2-5, with 8 bases identical to TRBD1. Per the germline V gene, CDR1 is SGHRS and CDR2 is YFSETQ. The CDR3 covers 14 residues. Losses at the gene ends were 4 bases for V and 11 bases for J; bases not matched to a gene: 13. CDR3 protein: CASSPDRATGKQYF. DNA for the CDR3: TGCGCCAGCAGCCCGGACAGGGCCACGGGAAAACAGTACTTC. The variable domain in full, completed from reference TRBV5-1 and TRBJ2-5, reads KAGVTQTPRYLIKTRGQQVTLSCSPISGHRSVSWYQQTPGQGLQFLFEYFSETQRNKGNFPGRFSGRQFSNSRSEMNVSTLELGDSALYLCASSPDRATGKQYFGPGTRLLVL.